The 32 T cell receptor beta chains given below trace back to one sample, sequenced in a study of blood T cell repertoires in COVID-19. TCRdb's copy holds only in-frame clones and misses some; the assay was immunoSEQ multiplex PCR. The table shows hundreds of thousands of clones, with nearly 90% occurring only once. Input material: PBMCs or T cells enriched from blood (not recorded which). All receptors come from a woman under 30 with acute COVID-19.

This clone showed up just once. The chain carries TRBV6-5 and TRBJ1-1; 8 bases line up with TRBD1. The CDR3 is made up of 14 amino acids. V trimming: 7 bases; J trimming: 1 base; junction bases outside the gene matches: 5. Per the germline V gene, CDR1 is MNHEY and CDR2 is SVGAGI. CDR3 nucleotides: TGTGCCAGCATAACAGGGACAGGGAACACTGAAGCTTTCTTT. This sequence encodes CASITGTGNTEAFF.

On this clone itself: Other DNA sequences in the sample encode the same CDR3. The rearrangement links TRBV28 to TRBJ1-2, with unresolved D. CDR1 and CDR2 (germline): MDHEN, SYDVKM. The V end lost 5 bases, the J end lost 4 bases, and 8 bases lay between the germline ends. The CDR3 sequence is 12 residues long. The CDR3 protein is CASSSRGYGYTF. CDR3 DNA: TGTGCCAGCAGTAGCCGAGGCTATGGCTACACCTTC.

This clone was seen more than once but under ten times. The chain is built from TRBV4-2 and TRBJ2-7; tentatively, D is TRBD1 (5 bases). CDR3 size: 13 residues. V was shortened by 9 bases and J by 6 bases, with 18 bases between the two germline ends. CDR1 is LGHNA and CDR2 is YNFKEQ in the germline V gene. Here the CDR3 DNA reads TGTGCCAGTACGTCAGGGTTCAACGGCGAGCAGTACTTC. This codes for CASTSGFNGEQYF.

The chain has TRBV5-1 and TRBJ2-5; the D is unclear. Germline assignment: CDR1 SGHRS and CDR2 YFSETQ. The CDR3 contains 14 residues. V was cut by 0 bases and J by 1 base, with 7 bases left in between. The CDR3 region has the DNA TGCGCCAGCAGCTTGGATGCAGTCCAAGAGACCCAGTACTTC. This codes for CASSLDAVQETQYF.

The chain employs TRBV4-1 and TRBJ2-1; weak D call: TRBD2 (6 bases). Looked up from germline, CDR1 is MGHRA and CDR2 is YSYEKL. The CDR3 has 17 amino acids. The germline V and J ends were trimmed by 5 bases and 1 base, with 18 bases remaining between them. CDR3 DNA: TGCGCCAGCAGCTGGAGGGACCACGACCTTTCCTACAATGAGCAGTTCTTC. It translates to CASSWRDHDLSYNEQFF.

The rearrangement links TRBV6-6 to TRBJ2-1; 8 bases map to TRBD1. V gave up 6 bases and J gave up 11 bases; unmatched junction bases: 6. Germline assignment: CDR1 MNHNY and CDR2 SVGAGI (reference sequence). CDR3 length: 12 amino acids. The CDR3 loop is CASSDRRGQQFF. The CDR3 DNA reads as TGTGCCAGCAGCGACCGCAGGGGGCAGCAGTTCTTC.

This chain joins TRBV4-1 and TRBJ2-1, with 9 bases lining up with TRBD1. The germline V gene encodes CDR1 MGHRA and CDR2 YSYEKL. V dropped 4 bases and J dropped 7; count of bases not matched to a gene: 5. There are 14 residues in the CDR3. The CDR3 DNA reads TGCGCCAGCAGCCTATCCGACAGGGGGAATGAGCAGTTCTTC. It translates to CASSLSDRGNEQFF.

The V call is TRBV30, the J call TRBJ2-1; 8 nucleotides align to TRBD2. This CDR3 region has 15 residues. The germline gives CDR1 GTSNPN, CDR2 SVGIG (reference sequence). Germline trimming cut 1 base from V and 0 bases from J; bases unmatched to any gene: 2. CDR3: CAWSATSGSYNEQFF. The CDR3 DNA is TGTGCCTGGAGTGCAACTAGCGGCTCCTACAATGAGCAGTTCTTC.

The chain employs TRBV24-1 and TRBJ1-1; maybe TRBD1 (5 bases). Germline V lookup: CDR1 KGHDR, CDR2 SFDVKD. Trimming pared 4 bases from V and 10 bases from J, leaving 9 bases between. The CDR3 loop spans 11 amino acids. Written as DNA, the CDR3 is TGTGCCACCAGTGACAGGGAAGGAGCTTTCTTT. Amino acids: CATSDREGAFF.

J is TRBJ2-3 and V is TRBV2; D might be TRBD2 (6 bases). There are 15 residues in the CDR3. V dropped 6 bases and J dropped 4 bases, with 17 bases sitting between them. Germline V CDR1 and CDR2: SNHLY, FYNNEI. The CDR3 protein is CASRRGLPLADTQYF. The CDR3 DNA reads as TGTGCCAGCAGGAGGGGACTGCCCCTCGCAGATACGCAGTATTTT. The full variable domain, rest sourced from reference TRBV2 and TRBJ2-3, is EPEVTQTPSHQVTQMGQEVILRCVPISNHLYFYWYRQILGQKVEFLVSFYNNEISEKSEIFDDQFSVERPDGSNFTLKIRSTKLEDSAMYFCASRRGLPLADTQYFGPGTRLTVL.

This clone was seen only a few times. This chain uses TRBV30 with TRBJ1-6; no firm D call. The CDR3 contains 13 residues. CDR1 is GTSNPN and CDR2 is SVGIG in the germline V gene (reference sequence). Trimming removed 6 bases from V and 5 bases from J, with 11 bases in between. The chain's CDR3 is CACQSVHNSPLHF. The CDR3 DNA reads as TGTGCCTGTCAGTCAGTACATAATTCACCCCTCCACTTT.

The rearrangement links TRBV18 to TRBJ1-1; weak D call: TRBD1 (6 bases). Germline assignment: CDR1 KGHSH and CDR2 LQKENI. The CDR3 runs to 14 residues. V gave up 5 bases and J gave up 7 bases, with 17 bases separating them. CDR3 protein: CASSFITGTHEAFF. The CDR3, as DNA: TGTGCCAGCTCATTTATTACCGGGACACATGAAGCTTTCTTT.

The rearrangement links TRBV12-3 or TRBV12-4 to TRBJ2-7; tentatively, D is TRBD2 (6 bases). The CDR3 runs to 13 residues. V lost 3 bases and J lost 9, with 15 bases in between. CDR3 sequence: CASSLRRGLGQYF. CDR3 sequence (DNA): TGTGCCAGCAGTTTGAGGCGGGGCCTAGGGCAGTACTTC.

This clone showed up many times. The chain couples TRBV2 to TRBJ2-2; the D gene is possibly TRBD2 (5 bases). There are 16 residues in the CDR3. The germline V gene encodes CDR1 SNHLY and CDR2 FYNNEI. Trimming removed 2 bases from V and 1 base from J, with 11 bases in between. The CDR3 region is CASSEQSGENTGELFF. DNA of the CDR3: TGTGCCAGCAGTGAACAGAGCGGTGAGAACACCGGGGAGCTGTTTTTT. The full variable domain, its missing parts supplied by reference TRBV2 and TRBJ2-2, is EPEVTQTPSHQVTQMGQEVILRCVPISNHLYFYWYRQILGQKVEFLVSFYNNEISEKSEIFDDQFSVERPDGSNFTLKIRSTKLEDSAMYFCASSEQSGENTGELFFGEGSRLTVL.

CDR3 coding DNA: TGTGCCAGCAGTCTCTACTCGACAGGGGTCGACGGCTACACCTTC. It translates to CASSLYSTGVDGYTF. The chain links TRBV28 to TRBJ1-2; 8 bases agree with TRBD1. Germline V gene data show CDR1 as MDHEN and CDR2 as SYDVKM. The J segment lost 8 bases and the V segment lost 5 bases, leaving 13 bases of the junction unmatched. This CDR3 comprises 15 residues.

V and J are TRBV9 and TRBJ2-5, with TRBD2 as a possible D gene (5 bases). Trimming pared 7 bases from V and 4 bases from J, leaving 17 bases between. Germline values: CDR1 SGDLS, CDR2 YYNGEE. CDR3 length: 14 amino acids. The DNA for the CDR3 is TGTGCCAGCTCATTCAGCGCCGAGGGAGAGACCCAGTACTTC. Its translation is CASSFSAEGETQYF.

The rearrangement links TRBV21-1 to TRBJ1-4; TRBD1, as called in the table, went unchecked against the DNA. TRBV21-1 is a listed pseudogene. The CDR3 is 15 amino acids. The CDR3 nucleotides are TGTGCCAGCAGCAATAGGGGACAGGGGGGTGAAAAACTGTTTTTT. Protein sequence: CASSNRGQGGEKLFF.

J is TRBJ2-2 and V is TRBV11-3; D unclear. Trimming took off 7 bases at V and 4 bases at J, with 16 bases between the two ends. Germline assignment: CDR1 SGHNT and CDR2 YENEEA. The CDR3 consists of 15 residues. The CDR3 region has the DNA TGTGCCAGCACCCCCACCAGGATCAGCACCGGGGAGCTGTTTTTT. Its protein product is CASTPTRISTGELFF.

The chain combines TRBV7-2 with TRBJ2-7, with 10 bases lining up with TRBD2. This CDR3 region has 16 residues. In germline, CDR1 is SGHTA, CDR2 FQGNSA. V dropped 5 bases and J dropped 7; count of bases not matched to a gene: 14. The CDR3 here is CASSPKLAGAHKEQYF. The DNA of the CDR3 is TGTGCCAGCAGCCCCAAGCTAGCGGGAGCCCACAAGGAGCAGTACTTC.

The chain joins TRBV12-3 or TRBV12-4 to TRBJ1-1, with TRBD1 identical over 8 bases. The CDR3 spans 13 residues. V shed 6 bases, J shed 4 bases, and the junction held 4 bases outside the gene matches. CDR3 bases: TGTGCCAGCAGCGGACAGGGCTTCACTGAAGCTTTCTTT. As protein: CASSGQGFTEAFF.

The chain links TRBV18 to TRBJ1-1; tentatively, D is TRBD1 (6 bases). Germline CDR1 is KGHSH and CDR2 is LQKENI. The CDR3 runs 14 residues. V was clipped by 1 base and J by 0 bases, with 6 bases between them. Here the CDR3 reads CASSPQGVNTEAFF. For the CDR3, the DNA is TGTGCCAGCTCACCACAGGGGGTGAACACTGAAGCTTTCTTT.

This clone has only a few counts. This chain connects TRBV13 to TRBJ1-3, with D possibly TRBD1 on 6 matching bases. Looked up from germline, CDR1 is PRHDT and CDR2 is FYEKMQ (reference sequence). Trimming left V 6 bases short and J 6 bases short, with 15 bases between. CDR3 size: 14 residues. This CDR3 reads CASSQGREVNTIYF. CDR3 nucleotides: TGTGCCAGCAGTCAGGGGAGGGAGGTAAACACCATATATTTT.

The rearrangement joins TRBV7-9 to TRBJ2-2; 7 bases fit TRBD1. CDR3 size: 18 residues. V lost 0 bases and J lost 0; bases outside the gene matches: 7. CDR1 is SEHNR and CDR2 is FQNEAQ in the germline V gene (reference sequence). CDR3 sequence reads: CASSLAPSGQTNTGELFF. The DNA for the CDR3 is TGTGCCAGCAGCTTAGCCCCTTCGGGACAGACGAACACCGGGGAGCTGTTTTTT.

This chain joins TRBV9 and TRBJ2-5; TRBD1 agrees at 7 bases. V lost 4 bases, J lost 4 bases, and 1 base stayed unmatched. The CDR3 runs 12 residues. Germline loops: CDR1 SGDLS, CDR2 YYNGEE. The CDR3, as DNA: TGTGCCAGCAGCCCAGGGGGAGAGACCCAGTACTTC. Protein sequence: CASSPGGETQYF.

The chain joins TRBV29-1 to TRBJ1-2, with TRBD1 matching 9 bases. Germline trimming cut 3 bases from V and 6 bases from J; bases unmatched to any gene: 8. CDR1 is SQVTM and CDR2 is ANQGSEA in the germline V gene. The CDR3 covers 14 residues. CDR3 in DNA: TGCAGCGTTGAGCCGGGACAGGGCTGGAATGGCTACACCTTC. It yields the protein CSVEPGQGWNGYTF.

The V and J genes are TRBV5-4 and TRBJ2-7; 7 positions match TRBD2. V lost 1 base and J lost 4; bases outside the gene matches: 5. The germline CDR1 and CDR2 sequences are SGHNT and YYREEE (reference sequence). The CDR3 has 14 residues. Here the CDR3 DNA reads TGTGCCAGCAGCTTGCAGCGGGACCCGTACGAGCAGTACTTC. Amino acid sequence: CASSLQRDPYEQYF.

The chain is built from TRBV7-2 and TRBJ1-1, with D possibly TRBD1 on 6 matching bases. Germline V gives CDR1 SGHTA, CDR2 FQGNSA. Between the trimmed V and J ends, which lost 2 bases and 5 bases, there was a span of 21 bases. This CDR3 spans 17 amino acids. CDR3 DNA: TGTGCCAGCAGCTTAAGAGTTTGGGGCAGGGGTGTTACTGAAGCTTTCTTT. Its translation: CASSLRVWGRGVTEAFF. Based on the CDR3 plus reference TRBV7-2 and TRBJ1-1, the full variable domain is GAGVSQSPSNKVTEKGKDVELRCDPISGHTALYWYRQSLGQGLEFLIYFQGNSAPDKSGLPSDRFSAERTGGSVSTLTIQRTQQEDSAVYLCASSLRVWGRGVTEAFFGQGTRLTVV.

The chain employs TRBV13 and TRBJ2-3, with 8 bases lining up with TRBD2. V was pared by 5 bases and J by 2 bases, with 3 bases of the junction left unmatched. The CDR3 is 14 residues long. Germline V gene lookup returns CDR1 PRHDT and CDR2 FYEKMQ (reference sequence). The CDR3 spells CASSPGGITDTQYF. The DNA for the CDR3 is TGTGCCAGCAGCCCGGGGGGGATCACAGATACGCAGTATTTT.

The rearrangement joins TRBV2 to TRBJ2-1; D ambiguous. The CDR3 runs 13 residues. Trimming pared 4 bases from V and 7 bases from J, leaving 11 bases between. CDR1 SNHLY and CDR2 FYNNEI come from the germline V gene. Here the CDR3 DNA reads TGTGCCAGCAGTGCGGCACAGAGAAATGAGCAGTTCTTC. Translating gives CASSAAQRNEQFF.

V gene TRBV5-6 combines with J gene TRBJ2-1; unclear D gene. The V end lost 4 bases, the J end lost 4 bases, and 3 bases lay between the germline ends. The germline gives CDR1 SGHDT, CDR2 YYEEEE. The CDR3 length is 11 residues. The CDR3 DNA reads as TGTGCCAGCAGCCAATACAATGAGCAGTTCTTC. It codes for CASSQYNEQFF.

This clone was detected only a few times. The J gene is TRBJ1-2, the V gene TRBV5-5; D is possibly TRBD1 (6 bases). Trimming took 7 bases from V and 4 from J, leaving 20 bases between them. Germline V gene sequence: CDR1 SGHKS, CDR2 YYEKEE (reference sequence). The CDR3 covers 15 residues. The CDR3 region is CASQLGRTDFYGYTF. The CDR3, as DNA: TGTGCCAGCCAGCTAGGCCGGACAGATTTCTATGGCTACACCTTC.

The chain employs TRBV7-6 and TRBJ1-5; TRBD1 aligns across 9 bases. This CDR3 contains 15 residues. Germline V gives CDR1 SGHVS, CDR2 FNYEAQ. After removal of 4 bases from V and 4 bases from J, the junction contained 5 bases not matched to a gene. CDR3 protein: CASSSGQGINQPQHF. CDR3 sequence (DNA): TGTGCCAGCAGCTCGGGACAGGGTATTAATCAGCCCCAGCATTTT.